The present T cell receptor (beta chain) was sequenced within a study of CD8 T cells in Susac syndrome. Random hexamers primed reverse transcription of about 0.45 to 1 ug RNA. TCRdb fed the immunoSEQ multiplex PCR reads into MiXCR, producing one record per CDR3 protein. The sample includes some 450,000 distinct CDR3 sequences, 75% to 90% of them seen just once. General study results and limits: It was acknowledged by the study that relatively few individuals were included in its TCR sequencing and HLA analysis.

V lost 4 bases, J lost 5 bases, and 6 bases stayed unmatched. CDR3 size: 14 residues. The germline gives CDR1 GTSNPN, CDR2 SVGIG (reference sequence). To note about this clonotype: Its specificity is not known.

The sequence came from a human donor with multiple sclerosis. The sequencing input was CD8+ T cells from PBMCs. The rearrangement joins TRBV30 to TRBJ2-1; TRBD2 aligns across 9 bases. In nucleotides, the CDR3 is TGTGCCTGGACCCTAGCGGGGACTAACAATGAGCAGTTCTTC. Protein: CAWTLAGTNNEQFF.